Each of the 11 T cell receptor beta chains below was sequenced from the same sample in a study of blood T cell repertoires in COVID-19 (dated by TCRdb to about 2020). Libraries were made using the immunoSEQ multiplex PCR assay. The immuneACCESS repertoire file appears here via TCRdb, limited to in-frame rearrangements. These files lack a portion of the clones; in checked studies, under half of the deficit traces to unresolved V genes, and the cause of the others is not known. The sample table holds some 120,000 clones, of which around three quarters were seen once. Of the sample, 35% to 40% is held by the ten largest clones. The sequenced material came from peripheral blood. All receptors derive from a man aged 35 to 55 with active or convalescent COVID-19.

The chain couples TRBV29-1 to TRBJ2-3; TRBD2 aligns across 12 bases. This CDR3 is built from 13 residues. Germline trimming cut 8 bases from V and 6 bases from J; bases unmatched to any gene: 6. Germline V lookup: CDR1 SQVTM, CDR2 ANQGSEA. CDR3 sequence reads: CSLALAGGDTQYF. The CDR3, as DNA: TGCAGCCTCGCCCTAGCGGGAGGGGATACGCAGTATTTT.

Only one count was recorded for this clone. The chain joins TRBV2 to TRBJ1-2; 7 bases match TRBD1. The CDR3 is 15 amino acids. Germline V gene lookup returns CDR1 SNHLY and CDR2 FYNNEI. V lost 7 bases and J lost 0; bases outside the gene matches: 8. The CDR3 DNA follows: TGTGCCAGCACCCTTAACAGGGGAGCTAACTATGGCTACACCTTC. Residues: CASTLNRGANYGYTF.

Only a few counts were recorded for this clone. The chain joins TRBV5-6 to TRBJ1-2; D is unresolved. This CDR3 contains 15 residues. Germline-derived CDR1 and CDR2 are SGHDT and YYEEEE. V lost 0 bases and J lost 2, with 11 bases in between. The CDR3 reads CASSLAQFLNYGYTF. CDR3 sequence (DNA): TGTGCCAGCAGCTTGGCACAGTTTTTAAACTATGGCTACACCTTC.

This sequence joins TRBV10-1 and TRBJ2-7; the match to TRBD2 covers 15 bases. V dropped 11 bases and J dropped 5; count of bases not matched to a gene: 28. The germline V gene has CDR1 WNHNN and CDR2 SYGVQD (reference sequence). This CDR3 contains 21 residues. This CDR3 is CARIRPDRTSGRAGVPNEQYF. For the CDR3, the DNA is TGCGCCCGCATTAGGCCCGATCGGACTAGCGGGAGGGCCGGAGTACCGAACGAGCAGTACTTC.

In DNA form, the CDR3 reads TGTGCCAGCAGGACGATGACTAGAGAGTTAGATACGCAGTATTTT. Its protein product is CASRTMTRELDTQYF. This chain uses TRBV6-5 with TRBJ2-3; tentative D call: TRBD2 (6 bases). Germline V gene data show CDR1 as MNHEY and CDR2 as SVGAGI. Trimming cost V 6 bases and J 5 bases, with 18 bases left between them. This CDR3 has 15 amino acids.

The chain joins TRBV11-2 to TRBJ2-5; D possibly corresponds to TRBD1 (5 bases). Per germline, CDR1 SGHAT and CDR2 FQNNGV. The V gene lost 1 base and the J gene lost 3 bases, with 6 bases spanning the gap. This CDR3 has 13 residues. The CDR3 is CASSLGTKETQYF. The CDR3 DNA reads as TGTGCCAGCAGCTTAGGGACAAAAGAGACCCAGTACTTC.

The sample holds one count of this clone. The chain is built from TRBV2 and TRBJ2-1, with 13 bases that match TRBD2. Trimming took 2 bases from V and 9 from J; bases not matched to a gene: 4. Per the germline V gene, CDR1 is SNHLY and CDR2 is FYNNEI. The length of the CDR3 is 15 residues. CDR3 sequence reads: CASSEIGLAGAEQFF. For the CDR3, the DNA is TGTGCCAGCAGTGAAATCGGACTAGCGGGAGCTGAGCAGTTCTTC. Full variable domain (missing parts from reference TRBV2 and TRBJ2-1): EPEVTQTPSHQVTQMGQEVILRCVPISNHLYFYWYRQILGQKVEFLVSFYNNEISEKSEIFDDQFSVERPDGSNFTLKIRSTKLEDSAMYFCASSEIGLAGAEQFFGPGTRLTVL.

The gene calls are TRBV27 and TRBJ1-1, with D tentatively TRBD1 (6 bases). The CDR3 length is 16 residues. Germline assignment: CDR1 MNHEY and CDR2 SMNVEV (reference sequence). Trimming left V 3 bases short and J 1 base short, with 15 bases between. The CDR3 DNA reads as TGTGCCAGCAGTTTCCTGGACAGAGCGAAGAACACTGAAGCTTTCTTT. It is translated as CASSFLDRAKNTEAFF.

This clone has more than one count but fewer than ten. J is TRBJ2-7 and V is TRBV7-2; 7 bases fit TRBD2. The CDR3 has 16 residues. The germline CDR1 and CDR2 sequences are SGHTA and FQGNSA. J was trimmed by 3 bases and V by 2 bases; bases with no gene match: 10. CDR3 loop: CASSLRSGTLNYEQYF. CDR3 bases: TGTGCCAGCAGCTTACGGAGCGGGACCCTGAACTACGAGCAGTACTTC.

The DNA of the CDR3 is TGCGCCAGCAGCTGGGACAGGGGAATATTCGATGAGCAGTTCTTC. Protein product: CASSWDRGIFDEQFF. V and J are TRBV5-1 and TRBJ2-1; 10 nucleotides match TRBD1. In germline, CDR1 is SGHRS, CDR2 YFSETQ. CDR3 length: 15 amino acids. Unmatched junction bases numbered 8, after V lost 3 bases and J lost 8 bases.

The chain is built from TRBV7-6 and TRBJ2-3; no clear D gene. The V gene's germline CDR1 is SGHVS and CDR2 FNYEAQ. This CDR3 has 12 residues. V was shortened by 1 base and J by 6 bases, with 5 bases between the two germline ends. Here the CDR3 DNA reads TGTGCCAGCAGCTTAGTGTCGGATACGCAGTATTTT. It translates to CASSLVSDTQYF.